Only a few counts were recorded for the clone carrying this T cell receptor (beta chain). Its specificity is not known. This entry belongs to a study of CD8 T cells in ankylosing spondylitis. General observations from the study: It was reported that disease-linked clones were significantly enriched in matched ankylosing spondylitis synovial fluid. In ankylosing spondylitis blood, a motif of seven or eight highly homologous TCR beta variants appeared characteristic.

Looked up from germline, CDR1 is SGHDT and CDR2 is YYEEEE. The V gene lost 1 base and the J gene lost 1 base, with 9 bases spanning the gap. The CDR3 sequence is 15 residues long. Using quantitative 5'-RACE with molecular barcodes, the authors made TCR beta libraries. In TCRdb, the 5' RACE reads were re-called with MiXCR into one record per CDR3 protein. Of more than 500,000 distinct CDR3 sequences detected, approximately 5% appear once; the ten largest clones hold around 3.6%. The V call is TRBV5-6, the J call TRBJ2-1, with D unclear. The sequenced sample consisted of blood, either unsorted or a sorted T cell fraction (not recorded which). The clonotype was recovered from a male donor with ankylosing spondylitis. As DNA, the CDR3 is TGTGCCAGCAGCTTGTTGTCGGAGTCCTACAATGAGCAGTTCTTC. Protein sequence: CASSLLSESYNEQFF.